The 30 T cell receptor beta chains in this list originate from one sample, sequenced in a study of graft-versus-host responses after intestinal transplantation. Their recognized antigens are unknown. Using immunoSEQ multiplex PCR, the repertoire was profiled, and TCRdb retains in-frame clones only, with some absent. This sample yields around 50,000 clones, of which approximately 84% are seen a single time; less than 0.55% belongs to the top ten. This specimen consisted of unstimulated CD4+ T cells sorted from spleen or lymph node cells, obtained before transplant. These receptors all come from a human donor who was the organ donor for an intestinal transplant.

V and J are TRBV7-6 and TRBJ2-5, with no clear D. CDR3 size: 14 residues. Trimming took off 2 bases at V and 2 bases at J, with 9 bases between the two ends. The V gene's germline CDR1 is SGHVS and CDR2 FNYEAQ. In DNA, the CDR3 is TGTGCCAGCAGCTTAAACGAGATTCAAGAGACCCAGTACTTC. The encoded protein is CASSLNEIQETQYF. Complete variable domain (other parts from reference TRBV7-6 and TRBJ2-5): GAGVSQSPRYKVTKRGQDVALRCDPISGHVSLYWYRQALGQGPEFLTYFNYEAQQDKSGLPNDRFSAERPEGSISTLTIQRTEQRDSAMYRCASSLNEIQETQYFGPGTRLLVL.

The V gene is TRBV27, the J gene TRBJ2-4, with a weak D call TRBD2 (6 bases). The CDR3 has 16 residues. The germline V gene has CDR1 MNHEY and CDR2 SMNVEV (reference sequence). V lost 2 bases to trimming and J lost 7 bases, with 18 bases between them. The CDR3 DNA reads as TGTGCCAGCAGTTTAGCTAGCGCGAACAAGGGGAACATTCAGTACTTC. This sequence encodes CASSLASANKGNIQYF.

CDR3 sequence (DNA): TGTGCCAGCAGTGAGACCAGGGGCCCCTATAATTCACCCCTCCACTTT. It encodes CASSETRGPYNSPLHF. The chain uses TRBV2 and TRBJ1-6; a possible D gene is TRBD1 (6 bases). Trimming took 3 bases from V and 2 from J, leaving 11 bases between them. This CDR3 spans 16 amino acids. Germline lookup yields CDR1 SNHLY and CDR2 FYNNEI.

The chain links TRBV19 to TRBJ2-7; D is ambiguous. CDR1 LNHDA and CDR2 SQIVND come from the germline V gene (reference sequence). V lost 5 bases and J 5 bases, leaving 16 bases between the germline ends. This CDR3 has 14 residues. CDR3 sequence: CASSPPDPRHEQYF. CDR3 DNA sequence: TGTGCCAGTAGTCCCCCCGACCCCCGTCACGAGCAGTACTTC.

Only a few counts were recorded for this clone. V and J are TRBV5-1 and TRBJ1-4; D ambiguous. CDR1 and CDR2 (germline): SGHRS, YFSETQ. V was cut by 1 base and J by 2 bases, with 6 bases left in between. There are 14 residues in the CDR3. The CDR3 is CASSLRGTNEKLFF. The CDR3 coding sequence is TGCGCCAGCAGCTTGAGAGGGACTAATGAAAAACTGTTTTTT.

V usage is TRBV18 and J usage is TRBJ1-2; D might be TRBD1 (6 bases). Trimming took 1 base from V and 6 from J, leaving 9 bases between them. The CDR3 contains 13 residues. The germline CDR1 and CDR2 sequences are KGHSH and LQKENI. The CDR3 here is CASSPQGGDGYTF. In DNA form, the CDR3 reads TGTGCCAGCTCACCACAGGGGGGCGATGGCTACACCTTC. Filled out from reference TRBV18 and TRBJ1-2, the complete variable domain reads NAGVMQNPRHLVRRRGQEARLRCSPMKGHSHVYWYRQLPEEGLKFMVYLQKENIIDESGMPKERFSAEFPKEGPSILRIQQVVRGDSAAYFCASSPQGGDGYTFGSGTRLTVV.

The V and J genes are TRBV11-3 and TRBJ2-1, with a weak D call TRBD2 (7 bases). Trimming pared 7 bases from V and 9 bases from J, leaving 16 bases between. Per germline, CDR1 SGHNT and CDR2 YENEEA. CDR3 length: 13 amino acids. CDR3: CASTKRGEGEQFF. The CDR3, as DNA: TGTGCCAGCACAAAAAGGGGGGAGGGTGAGCAGTTCTTC.

This clone was observed a handful of times. The chain links TRBV7-2 to TRBJ2-2, with 7 bases fitting TRBD2. Germline values: CDR1 SGHTA, CDR2 FQGNSA. J gave up 0 bases and V 5 bases, and 6 bases lay outside the gene matches. The length of the CDR3 is 16 residues. CDR3 DNA: TGTGCCAGCAGCAGCCGCCTAGCGGCGAACACCGGGGAGCTGTTTTTT. It codes for CASSSRLAANTGELFF.

This clone has just a few counts. The chain is built from TRBV2 and TRBJ2-2; TRBD2 agrees at 13 bases. The ends lost 6 bases at V and 8 bases at J; junction bases unmatched: 0. The CDR3 contains 13 residues. Per the germline V gene, CDR1 is SNHLY and CDR2 is FYNNEI. CDR3 in DNA: TGTGCCAGCAGGACTAGCGGGAGGGGGGAGCTGTTTTTT. Amino acids: CASRTSGRGELFF.

The chain uses TRBV6-5 and TRBJ2-2, with D hard to call. The germline V and J ends were trimmed by 5 bases and 1 base, with 8 bases remaining between them. The CDR3 consists of 14 residues. Germline V gene sequence: CDR1 MNHEY, CDR2 SVGAGI. DNA of the CDR3: TGTGCCAGCAGTGGCGGCAAGAACACCGGGGAGCTGTTTTTT. Amino acid sequence: CASSGGKNTGELFF.

The V and J genes are TRBV5-1 and TRBJ2-7; 15 bases map to TRBD2. Per the germline V gene, CDR1 is SGHRS and CDR2 is YFSETQ. The V and J ends lost 4 bases and 5 bases, in that order; junction bases with no gene match: 10. The CDR3 consists of 17 residues. CDR3 amino acids: CASSQWTSGRANNEQYF. In DNA, the CDR3 is TGCGCCAGCAGCCAATGGACTAGCGGGAGGGCCAATAACGAGCAGTACTTC.

The table lists this clone with a few counts. The V gene is TRBV6-1, the J gene TRBJ2-1, with 7 bases matching TRBD1. The CDR3 extends over 13 amino acids. The germline V gene encodes CDR1 MNHNS and CDR2 SASEGT. Trimming cost V 6 bases and J 8 bases; bases outside gene matches: 7. The CDR3 region is CASSRSRGHEQFF. The CDR3 DNA reads as TGTGCCAGCAGCCGTAGTAGGGGGCATGAGCAGTTCTTC.

The rearrangement uses TRBV6-5 and TRBJ2-7; D uncertain. This CDR3 has 12 residues. CDR1 and CDR2 (germline): MNHEY, SVGAGI. The V end lost 6 bases, the J end lost 3 bases, and 9 bases lay between the germline ends. The DNA of the CDR3 is TGTGCCAGCAGGGACGTTAACTACGAGCAGTACTTC. It encodes CASRDVNYEQYF.

This sequence joins TRBV7-2 and TRBJ2-1; 9 nucleotides match TRBD2. CDR3 length: 17 residues. Looked up from germline, CDR1 is SGHTA and CDR2 is FQGNSA. The junction had 17 bases not matched to a gene; V was cut back by 6 bases and J by 8 bases. CDR3 sequence (DNA): TGTGCCAGCAGTCCCCCGCGGTCCGGGACTAGCTTCGATGAGCAGTTCTTC. Translating it yields CASSPPRSGTSFDEQFF.

The genes are TRBV11-3 and TRBJ1-4, with 7 positions matching TRBD1. CDR3 length equals 16 residues. Losses at the gene ends were 1 base for V and 2 bases for J; bases not matched to a gene: 4. Germline V gene sequence: CDR1 SGHNT, CDR2 YENEEA. The CDR3 spells CASSLGQQGTNEKLFF. CDR3 sequence (DNA): TGTGCCAGCAGCTTAGGTCAACAGGGGACTAATGAAAAACTGTTTTTT.

The chain is built from TRBV6-5 and TRBJ2-7, with a tentative D call TRBD1 (5 bases). Germline V gives CDR1 MNHEY, CDR2 SVGAGI. The CDR3 is 14 residues long. V shed 2 bases and J shed 3 bases, with 11 bases lying between them. CDR3 protein: CASSYRGPFYEQYF. The DNA of the CDR3 is TGTGCCAGCAGTTACAGGGGTCCCTTCTACGAGCAGTACTTC.

This chain uses TRBV28 with TRBJ2-7, with D possibly matching TRBD1 (9 bases). Trimming stripped 5 bases from V and 2 bases from J, with 22 bases between. Germline V lookup: CDR1 MDHEN, CDR2 SYDVKM. This CDR3 has 17 residues. CDR3 sequence (DNA): TGTGCCAGCAGTAACAGGGGGCAACCAGCGGGAGCCTACGAGCAGTACTTC. It yields the protein CASSNRGQPAGAYEQYF.

The chain combines TRBV7-2 with TRBJ2-1; D gene uncertain. Germline V lookup: CDR1 SGHTA, CDR2 FQGNSA. Trimming took 5 bases from V and 2 from J, leaving 10 bases between them. The CDR3 consists of 14 residues. The CDR3 here is CASSLLQPYNEQFF. CDR3 sequence (DNA): TGTGCCAGCAGCCTACTTCAGCCCTACAATGAGCAGTTCTTC.

The J gene is TRBJ1-5, the V gene TRBV2; no definite D call. CDR1 is SNHLY, CDR2 FYNNEI, per germline. Trimming removed 5 bases from V and 7 bases from J, with 9 bases in between. CDR3 length equals 12 residues. CDR3 loop: CASSPAGQPQHF. CDR3 DNA sequence: TGTGCCAGCAGTCCGGCTGGACAGCCCCAGCATTTT. Combining the CDR3 with reference TRBV2 and TRBJ1-5 gives the whole variable domain EPEVTQTPSHQVTQMGQEVILRCVPISNHLYFYWYRQILGQKVEFLVSFYNNEISEKSEIFDDQFSVERPDGSNFTLKIRSTKLEDSAMYFCASSPAGQPQHFGDGTRLSIL.

The V gene is TRBV5-4, the J gene TRBJ2-5; 10 nucleotides line up with TRBD1. CDR1 is SGHNT and CDR2 is YYREEE in the germline V gene (reference sequence). CDR3 length: 16 residues. The junction had 7 bases not matched to a gene; V was cut back by 1 base and J by 4 bases. CDR3 nucleotide sequence: TGTGCCAGCAGCTTGCCCGGGACAGGGGTACGAGAGACCCAGTACTTC. Translation: CASSLPGTGVRETQYF.

This chain links TRBV27 with TRBJ2-1; TRBD1 aligns across 7 bases. The CDR3 loop spans 16 amino acids. Germline CDR1 and CDR2: MNHEY and SMNVEV (reference sequence). V lost 4 bases and J lost 4; bases outside the gene matches: 10. The CDR3 protein is CASSSPTGKSYNEQFF. In DNA form, the CDR3 reads TGTGCCAGCAGTTCCCCGACAGGGAAGTCGTACAATGAGCAGTTCTTC.

The chain employs TRBV14 and TRBJ2-3, with 8 bases identical to TRBD2. V lost 1 base and J lost 8; bases outside the gene matches: 2. Germline V gives CDR1 SGHDN, CDR2 FVKESK. The CDR3 consists of 13 residues. The CDR3 DNA is TGTGCCAGCAGCCAAGGTCTAGCGGGTACGCAGTATTTT. Its translation is CASSQGLAGTQYF.

J is TRBJ1-5 and V is TRBV2; 7 bases fit TRBD1. With 4 bases clipped from V and 5 bases from J, the junction kept 5 bases outside the gene matches. In germline, CDR1 is SNHLY, CDR2 FYNNEI. CDR3 length equals 14 residues. The CDR3 nucleotides read TGTGCCAGCAGTGCAGACAGGGTCTATCAGCCCCAGCATTTT. It translates to CASSADRVYQPQHF.

A single count supports this clone. V and J are TRBV9 and TRBJ2-1, with D hard to call. Germline lookup yields CDR1 SGDLS and CDR2 YYNGEE. The ends were cut back, 0 bases at V and 0 bases at J, with 7 bases in the middle. The CDR3 spans 15 residues. The CDR3 here is CASSVADLSYNEQFF. CDR3 DNA: TGTGCCAGCAGCGTAGCGGATCTCTCCTACAATGAGCAGTTCTTC.

This clone was detected once. The chain has TRBV9 and TRBJ2-3, with D unclear. Germline loops: CDR1 SGDLS, CDR2 YYNGEE. This CDR3 is 14 amino acids long. V gave up 3 bases and J gave up 1 base, with 9 bases separating them. DNA for the CDR3: TGTGCCAGCAGCGCCTACCTTGGCACAGATACGCAGTATTTT. This sequence encodes CASSAYLGTDTQYF. The complete variable domain, with remaining parts taken from reference TRBV9 and TRBJ2-3, reads DSGVTQTPKHLITATGQRVTLRCSPRSGDLSVYWYQQSLDQGLQFLIQYYNGEERAKGNILERFSAQQFPDLHSELNLSSLELGDSALYFCASSAYLGTDTQYFGPGTRLTVL.

The rearrangement joins TRBV5-1 to TRBJ2-1; TRBD2 matches 9 bases. V shed 5 bases, J shed 9 bases, and the junction held 6 bases outside the gene matches. CDR3 size: 13 residues. Germline lookup yields CDR1 SGHRS and CDR2 YFSETQ. CDR3 in amino acids: CASSRLAGTEQFF. For the CDR3, the DNA is TGCGCCAGCAGTCGGCTAGCGGGAACTGAGCAGTTCTTC.

The genes are TRBV7-9 and TRBJ1-1; D remains unclear. The CDR3 length is 11 residues. CDR1 and CDR2 from the germline V gene are SEHNR and FQNEAQ (reference sequence). V lost 10 bases to trimming and J lost 0 bases, with 6 bases between them. As DNA, the CDR3 is TGTGCCACCTCAATGAACACTGAAGCTTTCTTT. Translated, it gives CATSMNTEAFF.

A word on this clone: One end of the junction does not line up with germline, which may come from a read error. The CDR3 here is CASSIGETTYEKLFF. CDR3 sequence (DNA): TGTGCCAGTAGTATCGGGGAGACAACTTATGAAAAACTGTTTTTT. V usage is TRBV19 and J usage is TRBJ1-4; D gene ambiguous. The germline V gene has CDR1 LNHDA and CDR2 SQIVND (reference sequence). This CDR3 region has 15 residues. Complete variable domain (other parts from reference TRBV19 and TRBJ1-4): DGGITQSPKYLFRKEGQNVTLSCEQNLNHDAMYWYRQDPGQGLRLIYYSQIVNDFQKGDIAEGYSVSREKKESFPLTVTSAQKNPTAFYLCASSIGETTYEKLFFGSGTQLSVL.

The gene calls are TRBV2 and TRBJ2-3, with 7 bases aligning to TRBD2. The CDR3 loop spans 14 amino acids. V was pared by 6 bases and J by 2 bases, with 5 bases of the junction left unmatched. CDR1 SNHLY and CDR2 FYNNEI come from the germline V gene. Written as DNA, the CDR3 is TGTGCCAGCAGGTCCCGGGACTACACAGATACGCAGTATTTT. It codes for CASRSRDYTDTQYF.

The rearrangement uses TRBV18 and TRBJ1-3; D perhaps matches TRBD1 (5 bases). Per the germline V gene, CDR1 is KGHSH and CDR2 is LQKENI. CDR3 length: 14 amino acids. V lost 1 base and J lost 1, with 5 bases in between. The CDR3 DNA sequence: TGTGCCAGCTCACCACAGGGGTCTGGAAACACCATATATTTT. Translation gives CASSPQGSGNTIYF.